The T cell receptor (beta chain) described here comes from a study of technical replicates of blood from a handful of donors (dated by TCRdb to about 2017). Receptor libraries were prepared by the immunoSEQ multiplex PCR assay. Entries here come from immuneACCESS through TCRdb and include only in-frame sequences with V and J called. Some clones fail to appear in such tables; in the studies checked, an unresolved V gene covers under half of the shortfall, and the cause of the remainder is unknown. This sample gives tens of thousands of clones in total; 95% of them show up just once. Clones ranked in the top ten supply around 0.26% of the sample. CDR3 length: 14 amino acids, cysteine to phenylalanine. Just the 42-base CDR3 DNA is kept, in frame starting at base 1. Based on the germline V gene, the CDR1 and CDR2 sequences are SQVTM and ANQGSEA. Unmatched junction bases come to 9, with V trimmed by 7 bases and J by 3 bases.

Concerning this clone itself: Its antigen is still unknown. No quality values exist for individual bases; no much larger clone is one base distant.

Material: T cells isolated from PBMCs. The source of this sequence is a human donor in good health. The V and J genes are TRBV29-1 and TRBJ2-1, with 7 bases matching TRBD2. The nucleotides are TGCAGCGGGGATGCTAGCGGCTACTACAATGAGCAGTTCTTC. Translated, it reads CSGDASGYYNEQFF.